The TCR beta chain under discussion was sequenced for a study of human T cells and chemical hapten exposure. Study outcomes and limitations: Large CDR3 similarity clusters arose significantly more often from expanded TCRs than from controls.

The library tagged individual cDNA molecules with unique molecular identifiers. Each CDR3 protein gets one entry after TCRdb re-called the RACE reads with MiXCR. Of 250,000 to 300,000 distinct CDR3 sequences in the sample, roughly 8% were seen once. Time point: pre-sensitization, week 0. Treatment noted: therapeutic diphenylcyclopropenone sensitization with weekly scalp DPC. The CDR3 totals 14 residues. Germline V gene sequence: CDR1 MDHEN, CDR2 SYDVKM. V was shortened by 2 bases and J by 10 bases, with 12 bases between the two germline ends. With regard to this clonotype: Its specificity is not known.

Sequenced here: whole blood, sampled in connection with sensitization to the hapten diphenylcyclopropenone (DPC). This TCR was recovered from a man younger than 35 with alopecia areata. Some clones in this sample may be carry-over from other donors' samples. The chain is built from TRBV28 and TRBJ1-6, with D possibly matching TRBD1 (5 bases). The CDR3 sequence: CASSLAGRDSPLHF. In DNA, the CDR3 is TGTGCCAGCAGTTTAGCAGGGAGGGACTCACCCCTCCACTTT.